This paragraph covers one TCR beta chain sequence. No antigen is known for it. The data were obtained in a study of blood T cells in healthy people across ages. Study-level points and caveats: Greater diversity and more naive CD4+ cells were seen in long-lived donors than in aged donors.

Next came a second PCR, run for about 6 to 11 cycles, which used a sample-barcoded 5' primer along with a J-beta primer mix. Each CDR3 protein is one row after TCRdb ran MiXCR on the 5' RACE reads. Of about 750,000 distinct CDR3 sequences in the sample, roughly 53% were seen once. Trimming left V 6 bases short and J 8 bases short, with 17 bases between. The CDR3 sequence is 14 residues long. Germline CDR1 is MNHEY and CDR2 is SVGAGI. The sample providers were healthy Caucasian people from Russia, aged roughly 6 to 95. Samples each yielded at least 6 micrograms of total RNA. This receptor was taken from an elderly man in good health. Sequences were obtained from blood. This chain joins TRBV6-5 and TRBJ2-1, with D hard to call. In DNA, the CDR3 is TGTGCCAGCAGCCCGGGCTTTGGGTTGGATGAGCAGTTCTTC. Its translation: CASSPGFGLDEQFF.